The 2 T cell receptor beta chains below were found in one sample sequenced in a study of STAT3 mutations in large granular lymphocyte leukemia. Overall study findings and caveats: Every T-LGLL patient had at least one immunodominant TCRbeta clonotype.

What these receptors recognize is not known. Here immunoSEQ multiplex PCR was the method, and the copy in TCRdb shows in-frame clones only, minus some. The sample yields some 37,000 clones, approximately 90% seen once. Source material: PBMCs. The receptor source for this set is a human donor with T large granular lymphocyte leukemia. Some clones in this sample may be carry-over from other donors' samples.

The chain carries TRBV9 and TRBJ1-5; D not certain. The CDR3 has 15 amino acids. V lost 3 bases and J 0 bases, leaving 10 bases between the germline ends. Germline loops: CDR1 SGDLS, CDR2 YYNGEE. The CDR3 sequence: CASSAGSFSNQPQHF. CDR3 coding DNA: TGTGCCAGCAGCGCAGGATCCTTTAGCAATCAGCCCCAGCATTTT.

The chain is built from TRBV5-6 and TRBJ2-3, with D unclear. Per the germline V gene, CDR1 is SGHDT and CDR2 is YYEEEE. Deletions cut 4 bases from V and 3 bases from J, with 6 bases between. This CDR3 region has 12 residues. CDR3 sequence (DNA): TGTGCCAGCAGCACCTTTACAGATACGCAGTATTTT. Its protein is CASSTFTDTQYF.